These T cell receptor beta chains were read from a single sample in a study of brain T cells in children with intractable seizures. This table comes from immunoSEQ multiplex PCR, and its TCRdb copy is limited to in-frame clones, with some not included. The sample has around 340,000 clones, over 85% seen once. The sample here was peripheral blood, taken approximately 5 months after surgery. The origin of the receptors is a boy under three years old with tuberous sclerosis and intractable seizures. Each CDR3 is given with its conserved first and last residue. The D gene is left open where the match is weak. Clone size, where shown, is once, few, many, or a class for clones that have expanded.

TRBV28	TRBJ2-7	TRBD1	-	CASNRQGIYEQYF	TGTGCCAGTAACAGACAGGGAATCTACGAGCAGTACTTC
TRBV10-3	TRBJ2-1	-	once	CAISGAGTNEQFF	TGTGCCATCAGTGGGGCAGGTACCAATGAGCAGTTCTTC
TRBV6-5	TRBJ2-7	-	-	CASTSSDPISYEQYF	TGTGCCAGCACATCTTCGGACCCGATCTCCTACGAGCAGTACTTC
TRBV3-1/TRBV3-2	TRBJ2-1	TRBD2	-	CASSQDHPAGKCEQFF	TGTGCCAGCAGCCAAGATCACCCAGCGGGAAAATGTGAGCAGTTCTTC
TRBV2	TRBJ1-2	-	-	CASRPKGRENYGYTF	TGTGCCAGCAGGCCCAAGGGTAGGGAGAACTATGGCTACACCTTC
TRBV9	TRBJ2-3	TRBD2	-	CASSVASSGSRRDTQYF	TGTGCCAGCAGCGTAGCTAGTAGCGGGAGTCGGAGAGATACGCAGTATTTT
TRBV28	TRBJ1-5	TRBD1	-	CASSGPGQGSYSNQPQHF	TGTGCCAGCAGTGGCCCGGGACAGGGATCCTATAGCAATCAGCCCCAGCATTTT
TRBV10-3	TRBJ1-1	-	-	CAISTGGYTEAFF	TGTGCCATCAGTACAGGCGGGTACACTGAAGCTTTCTTT
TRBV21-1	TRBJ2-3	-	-	CASSKARTDTQYF	TGTGCCAGCAGCAAAGCTCGGACAGATACGCAGTATTTT
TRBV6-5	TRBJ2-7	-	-	CASSSSGLIYEQYF	TGTGCCAGCAGTTCCTCGGGACTTATCTACGAGCAGTACTTC
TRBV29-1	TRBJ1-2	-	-	CSVDELNYGYTF	TGCAGCGTTGATGAGCTAAACTATGGCTACACCTTC
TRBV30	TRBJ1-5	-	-	CASRETGAREPQHF	TGTGCCTCCCGGGAGACAGGCGCCCGGGAGCCCCAGCATTTT
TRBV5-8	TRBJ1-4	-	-	CASSLGNREREKLFF	TGTGCCAGCAGCTTGGGTAACAGGGAACGGGAAAAACTGTTTTTT
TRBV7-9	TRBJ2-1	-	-	CASSSGGLAYNEQFF	TGTGCCAGCAGCTCTGGAGGGTTAGCCTACAATGAGCAGTTCTTC
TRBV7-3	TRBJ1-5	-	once	CASSSGQGQPQHF	TGTGCCAGCAGCTCCGGGCAGGGTCAGCCCCAGCATTTT
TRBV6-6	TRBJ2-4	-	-	CASTFAGAKNIQYF	TGTGCCAGCACCTTCGCGGGGGCCAAAAACATTCAGTACTTC
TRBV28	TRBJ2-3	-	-	CASSFVWGSTDTQYF	TGTGCCAGCAGTTTCGTCTGGGGAAGCACAGATACGCAGTATTTT
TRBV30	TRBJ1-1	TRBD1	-	CAWKGHKQGGGTEAFF	TGTGCCTGGAAGGGTCACAAACAGGGGGGGGGCACTGAAGCTTTCTTT
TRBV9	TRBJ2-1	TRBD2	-	CASSPSRGENEQFF	TGTGCCAGCAGCCCCTCCCGGGGGGAGAATGAGCAGTTCTTC
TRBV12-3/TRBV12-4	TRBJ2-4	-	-	CASSFRKNIQYF	TGTGCCAGCAGTTTTCGCAAAAACATTCAGTACTTC
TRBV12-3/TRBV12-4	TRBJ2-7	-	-	CASSFGGEQYF	TGTGCCAGCAGTTTCGGAGGCGAGCAGTACTTC
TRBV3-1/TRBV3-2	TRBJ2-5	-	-	CASSQRRDGETQYF	TGTGCCAGCAGCCAAAGACGGGACGGGGAGACCCAGTACTTC
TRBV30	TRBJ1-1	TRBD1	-	CAWSVSFGGQGPFF	TGTGCCTGGAGTGTATCTTTCGGGGGACAGGGGCCTTTCTTT
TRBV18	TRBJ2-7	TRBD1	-	CASSKTDRGLGEQYF	TGTGCCAGCTCGAAAACGGACAGGGGGTTAGGCGAGCAGTACTTC
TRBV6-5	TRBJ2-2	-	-	CASSYSAGNTGELFF	TGTGCCAGCAGTTACTCTGCAGGGAACACCGGGGAGCTGTTTTTT
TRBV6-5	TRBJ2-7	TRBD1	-	CASGQGRRGSYEQYF	TGTGCCAGCGGACAGGGACGGCGGGGCTCCTACGAGCAGTACTTC
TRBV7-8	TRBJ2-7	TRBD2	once	CASSWGPSGGWSYEQYF	TGTGCCAGCAGCTGGGGACCTAGCGGGGGGTGGTCCTACGAGCAGTACTTC
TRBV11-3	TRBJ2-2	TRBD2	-	CASSSTSGSTGELFF	TGTGCCAGCAGCTCGACTAGCGGGAGCACCGGGGAGCTGTTTTTT
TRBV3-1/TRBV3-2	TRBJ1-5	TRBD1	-	CASSQDKQGFQPQHF	TGTGCCAGCAGCCAAGACAAACAGGGGTTTCAGCCCCAGCATTTT
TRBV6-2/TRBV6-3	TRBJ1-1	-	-	CASSYVEGWNTEAFF	TGTGCCAGCAGTTACGTGGAGGGCTGGAACACTGAAGCTTTCTTT
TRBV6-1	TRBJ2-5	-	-	CASSEASGETQYF	TGTGCCAGCAGTGAAGCGTCAGGGGAGACCCAGTACTTC
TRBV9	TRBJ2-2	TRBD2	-	CASSGGLAENTGELFF	TGTGCCAGCAGCGGGGGACTAGCGGAGAACACCGGGGAGCTGTTTTTT
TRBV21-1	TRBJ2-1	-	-	CASSKAAQGADPYNEQFF	TGTGCCAGCAGCAAAGCAGCCCAGGGAGCCGATCCCTACAATGAGCAGTTCTTC